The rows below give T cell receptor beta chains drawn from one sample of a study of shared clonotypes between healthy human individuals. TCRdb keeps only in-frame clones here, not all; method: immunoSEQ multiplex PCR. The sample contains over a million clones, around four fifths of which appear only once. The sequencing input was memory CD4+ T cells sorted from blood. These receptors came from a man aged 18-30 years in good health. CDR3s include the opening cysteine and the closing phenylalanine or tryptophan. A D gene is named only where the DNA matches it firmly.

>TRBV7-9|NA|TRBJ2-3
CASSKEPLADTQYF
TGTGCCAGCAGTAAAGAGCCCCTCGCAGATACGCAGTATTTT
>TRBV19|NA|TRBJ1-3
CASSKDRTGTGAGNTIYF
TGTGCCAGTAGTAAAGATCGTACCGGGACGGGAGCTGGAAACACCATATATTTT
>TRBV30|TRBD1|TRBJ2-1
CAWSGTGDGEQFF
TGTGCCTGGAGTGGGACAGGGGATGGAGAGCAGTTCTTC
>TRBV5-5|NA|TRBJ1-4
CASSLSGGQYEKLFF
TGTGCCAGCAGCTTGTCCGGCGGACAGTATGAAAAACTGTTTTTT
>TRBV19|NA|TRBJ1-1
CASGRWGGNTEAFF
TGTGCCAGTGGTCGTTGGGGAGGGAACACTGAAGCTTTCTTT
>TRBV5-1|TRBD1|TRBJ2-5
CASSRDLDRGQETQYF
TGCGCCAGCAGCAGAGACCTTGACAGGGGGCAAGAGACCCAGTACTTC
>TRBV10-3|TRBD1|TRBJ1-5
CASSLGWGQDNQPQHF
TGTGCCAGCTCCTTGGGGTGGGGACAGGACAATCAGCCCCAGCATTTT
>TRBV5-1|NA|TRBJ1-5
CASSPTGMGNQPQHF
TGCGCCAGCAGCCCGACGGGGATGGGCAATCAGCCCCAGCATTTT
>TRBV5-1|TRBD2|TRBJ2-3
CASSLIAGNTDTQYF
TGCGCCAGCAGCCTCATAGCGGGGAACACAGATACGCAGTATTTT
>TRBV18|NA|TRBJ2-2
CASSRYREMNTGELFF
TGTGCCAGCTCACGTTACAGGGAGATGAACACCGGGGAGCTGTTTTTT
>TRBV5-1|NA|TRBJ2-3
CASKRLGADTQYF
TGCGCCAGCAAGCGATTGGGGGCAGATACGCAGTATTTT
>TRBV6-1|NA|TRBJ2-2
CATLGGGGTGELFF
TGTGCCACCCTGGGTGGGGGTGGTACCGGGGAGCTGTTTTTT
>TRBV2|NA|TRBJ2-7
CASGLSHANEQYF
TGTGCCAGCGGCTTGAGCCACGCCAACGAGCAGTACTTC
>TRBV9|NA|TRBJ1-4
CASSSAQGTPNEKLFF
TGTGCCAGCAGTTCCGCCCAGGGGACGCCTAATGAAAAACTGTTTTTT
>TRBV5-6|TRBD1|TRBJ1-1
CASSLLQGRDTEAFF
TGTGCCAGCAGCTTATTACAGGGGAGGGACACTGAAGCTTTCTTT